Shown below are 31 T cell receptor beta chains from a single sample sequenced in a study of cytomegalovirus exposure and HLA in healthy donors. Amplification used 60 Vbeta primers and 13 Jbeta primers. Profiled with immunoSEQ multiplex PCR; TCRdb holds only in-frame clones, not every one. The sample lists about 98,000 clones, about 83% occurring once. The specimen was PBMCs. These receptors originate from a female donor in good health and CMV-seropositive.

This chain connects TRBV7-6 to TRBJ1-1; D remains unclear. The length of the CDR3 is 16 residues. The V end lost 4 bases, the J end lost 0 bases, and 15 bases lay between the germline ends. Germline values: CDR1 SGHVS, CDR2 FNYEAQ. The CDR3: CASSSRRGQLNTEAFF. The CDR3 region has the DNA TGTGCCAGCAGCTCCCGCCGCGGGCAGTTGAACACTGAAGCTTTCTTT. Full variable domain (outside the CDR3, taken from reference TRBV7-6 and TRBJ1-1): GAGVSQSPRYKVTKRGQDVALRCDPISGHVSLYWYRQALGQGPEFLTYFNYEAQQDKSGLPNDRFSAERPEGSISTLTIQRTEQRDSAMYRCASSSRRGQLNTEAFFGQGTRLTVV.

Here the CDR3 reads CASSLAAGSTDTQYF. CDR3 DNA sequence: TGTGCCAGCAGCTTAGCGGCGGGCAGCACAGATACGCAGTATTTT. This chain connects TRBV7-9 to TRBJ2-3; TRBD2 is a possible D gene (5 bases). The CDR3 sequence is 15 residues long. Per germline, CDR1 SEHNR and CDR2 FQNEAQ (reference sequence). V lost 0 bases and J 0 bases, leaving 7 bases between the germline ends. The full variable domain, in which reference TRBV7-9 and TRBJ2-3 provide the parts outside the CDR3, is DTGVSQNPRHKITKRGQNVTFRCDPISEHNRLYWYRQTLGQGPEFLTYFQNEAQLEKSRLLSDRFSAERPKGSFSTLEIQRTEQGDSAMYLCASSLAAGSTDTQYFGPGTRLTVL.

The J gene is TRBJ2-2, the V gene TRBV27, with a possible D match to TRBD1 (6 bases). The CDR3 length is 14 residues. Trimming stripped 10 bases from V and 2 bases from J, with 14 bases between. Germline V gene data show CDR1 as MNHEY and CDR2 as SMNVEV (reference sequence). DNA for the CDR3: TGTGCCACGACGGAAGGGGGAAACACCGGGGAGCTGTTTTTT. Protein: CATTEGGNTGELFF.

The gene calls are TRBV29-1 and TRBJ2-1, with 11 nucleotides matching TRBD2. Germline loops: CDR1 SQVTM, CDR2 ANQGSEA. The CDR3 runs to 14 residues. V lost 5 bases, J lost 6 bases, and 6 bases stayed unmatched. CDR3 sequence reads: CSVIVAGGVNEQFF. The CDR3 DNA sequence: TGCAGCGTTATTGTAGCGGGAGGGGTCAATGAGCAGTTCTTC.

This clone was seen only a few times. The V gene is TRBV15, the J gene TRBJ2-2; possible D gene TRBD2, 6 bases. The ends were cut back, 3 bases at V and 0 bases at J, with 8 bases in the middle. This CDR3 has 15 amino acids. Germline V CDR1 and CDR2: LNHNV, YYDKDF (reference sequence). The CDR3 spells CATSSSGTNTGELFF. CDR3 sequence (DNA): TGTGCCACCAGCAGTAGCGGAACGAACACCGGGGAGCTGTTTTTT.

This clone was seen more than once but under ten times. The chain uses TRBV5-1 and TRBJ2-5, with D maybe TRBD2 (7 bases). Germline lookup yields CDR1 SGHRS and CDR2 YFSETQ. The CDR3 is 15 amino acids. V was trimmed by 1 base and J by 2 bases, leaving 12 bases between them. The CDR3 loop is CASSLRGAGQETQYF. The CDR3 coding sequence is TGCGCCAGCAGCTTGCGGGGGGCTGGGCAAGAGACCCAGTACTTC.

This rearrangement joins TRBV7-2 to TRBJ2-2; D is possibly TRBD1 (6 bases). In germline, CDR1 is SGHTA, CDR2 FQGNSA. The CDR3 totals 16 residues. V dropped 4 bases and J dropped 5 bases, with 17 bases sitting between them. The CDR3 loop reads CASSSITGWGTGELFF. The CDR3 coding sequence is TGTGCCAGCAGCTCTATTACAGGGTGGGGAACCGGGGAGCTGTTTTTT.

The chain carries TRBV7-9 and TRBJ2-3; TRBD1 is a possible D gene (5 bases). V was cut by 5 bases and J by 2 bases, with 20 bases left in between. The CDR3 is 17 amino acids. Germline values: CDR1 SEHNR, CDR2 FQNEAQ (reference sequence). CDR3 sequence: CASSQMVGRAITDTQYF. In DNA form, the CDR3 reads TGTGCCAGCAGCCAAATGGTGGGCAGGGCCATCACAGATACGCAGTATTTT.

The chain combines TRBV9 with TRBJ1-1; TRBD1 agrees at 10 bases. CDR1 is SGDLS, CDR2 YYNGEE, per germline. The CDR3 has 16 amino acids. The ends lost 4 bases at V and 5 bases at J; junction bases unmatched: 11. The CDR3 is CASSKGQGYVWTEAFF. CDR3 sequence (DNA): TGTGCCAGCAGCAAGGGACAGGGGTATGTGTGGACTGAAGCTTTCTTT. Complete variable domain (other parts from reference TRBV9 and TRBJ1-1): DSGVTQTPKHLITATGQRVTLRCSPRSGDLSVYWYQQSLDQGLQFLIQYYNGEERAKGNILERFSAQQFPDLHSELNLSSLELGDSALYFCASSKGQGYVWTEAFFGQGTRLTVV.

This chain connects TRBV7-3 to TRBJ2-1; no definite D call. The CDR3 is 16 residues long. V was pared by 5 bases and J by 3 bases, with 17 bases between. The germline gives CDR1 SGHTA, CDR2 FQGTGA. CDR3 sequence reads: CASSPIPGFGYNEQFF. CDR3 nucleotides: TGTGCCAGCAGCCCAATACCGGGTTTTGGCTACAATGAGCAGTTCTTC.

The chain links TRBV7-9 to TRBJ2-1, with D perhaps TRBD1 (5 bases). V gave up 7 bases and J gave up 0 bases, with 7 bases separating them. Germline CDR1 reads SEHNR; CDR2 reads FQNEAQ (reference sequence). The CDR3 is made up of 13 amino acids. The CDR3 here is CASNGASYNEQFF. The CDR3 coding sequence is TGTGCCAGCAATGGGGCCTCCTACAATGAGCAGTTCTTC.

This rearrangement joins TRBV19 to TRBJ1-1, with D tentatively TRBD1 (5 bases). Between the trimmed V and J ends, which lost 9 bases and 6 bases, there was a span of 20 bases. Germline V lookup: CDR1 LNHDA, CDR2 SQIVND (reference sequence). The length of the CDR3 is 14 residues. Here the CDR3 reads CASKIQVGGAEAFF. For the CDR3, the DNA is TGTGCCAGCAAAATACAGGTTGGTGGGGCTGAAGCTTTCTTT.

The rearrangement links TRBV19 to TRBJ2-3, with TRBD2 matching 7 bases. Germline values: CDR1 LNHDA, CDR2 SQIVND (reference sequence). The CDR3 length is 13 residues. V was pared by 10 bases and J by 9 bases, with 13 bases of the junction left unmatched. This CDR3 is CATLGGGGFTQYF. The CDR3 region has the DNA TGTGCCACGCTTGGCGGGGGTGGATTCACGCAGTATTTT.

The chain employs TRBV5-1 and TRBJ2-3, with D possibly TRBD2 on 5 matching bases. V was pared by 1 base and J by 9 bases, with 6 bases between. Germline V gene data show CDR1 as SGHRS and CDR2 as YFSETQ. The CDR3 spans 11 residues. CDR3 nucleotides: TGCGCCAGCAGCTTGCGGGAAACGCAGTATTTT. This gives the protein CASSLRETQYF.

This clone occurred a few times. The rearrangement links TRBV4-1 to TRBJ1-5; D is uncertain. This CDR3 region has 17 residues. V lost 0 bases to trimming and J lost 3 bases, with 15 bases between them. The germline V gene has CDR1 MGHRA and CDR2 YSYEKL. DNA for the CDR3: TGCGCCAGCAGCCAAGACCTACTATACTTGGACAATCAGCCCCAGCATTTT. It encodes CASSQDLLYLDNQPQHF.

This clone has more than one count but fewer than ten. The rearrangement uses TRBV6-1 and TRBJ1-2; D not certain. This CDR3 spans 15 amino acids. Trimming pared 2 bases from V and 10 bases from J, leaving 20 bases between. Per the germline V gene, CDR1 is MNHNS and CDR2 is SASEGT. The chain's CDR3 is CASSESRSPVRIYTF. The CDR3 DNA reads TGTGCCAGCAGTGAAAGCCGTTCCCCTGTGAGAATCTACACCTTC.

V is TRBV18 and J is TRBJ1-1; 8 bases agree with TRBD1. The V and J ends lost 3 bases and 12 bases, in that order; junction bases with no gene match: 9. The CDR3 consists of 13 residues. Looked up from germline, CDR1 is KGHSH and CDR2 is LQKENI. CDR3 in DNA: TGTGCCAGCTCACCCGATCCGGGACAGGTATCTTTCTTT. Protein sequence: CASSPDPGQVSFF. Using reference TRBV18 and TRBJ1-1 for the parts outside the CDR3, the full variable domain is NAGVMQNPRHLVRRRGQEARLRCSPMKGHSHVYWYRQLPEEGLKFMVYLQKENIIDESGMPKERFSAEFPKEGPSILRIQQVVRGDSAAYFCASSPDPGQVSFFGQGTRLTVV.

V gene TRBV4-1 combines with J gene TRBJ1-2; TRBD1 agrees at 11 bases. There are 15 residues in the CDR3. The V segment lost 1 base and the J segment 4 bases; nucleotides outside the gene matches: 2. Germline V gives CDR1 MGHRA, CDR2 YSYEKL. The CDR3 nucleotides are TGCGCCAGCAGCCAAGTGGGGACAGGGGGCTATGGCTACACCTTC. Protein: CASSQVGTGGYGYTF.

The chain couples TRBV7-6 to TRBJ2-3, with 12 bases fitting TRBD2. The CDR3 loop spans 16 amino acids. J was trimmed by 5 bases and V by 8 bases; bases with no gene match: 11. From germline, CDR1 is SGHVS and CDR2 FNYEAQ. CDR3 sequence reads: CASGTPTSGGLDTQYF. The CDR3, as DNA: TGTGCCAGCGGCACTCCGACTAGCGGGGGTTTAGATACGCAGTATTTT. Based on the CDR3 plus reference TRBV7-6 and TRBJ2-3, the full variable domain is GAGVSQSPRYKVTKRGQDVALRCDPISGHVSLYWYRQALGQGPEFLTYFNYEAQQDKSGLPNDRFSAERPEGSISTLTIQRTEQRDSAMYRCASGTPTSGGLDTQYFGPGTRLTVL.

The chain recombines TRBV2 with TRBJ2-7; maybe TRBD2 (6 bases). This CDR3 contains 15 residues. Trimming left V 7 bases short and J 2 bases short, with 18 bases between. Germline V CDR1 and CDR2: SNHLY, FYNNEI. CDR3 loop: CASNFVQGGPYEQYF. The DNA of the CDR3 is TGTGCCAGCAATTTCGTCCAGGGAGGACCCTACGAGCAGTACTTC.

In nucleotides, the CDR3 is TGCGCCAGCAGAGAGGGCGTGAACACTGAAGCTTTCTTT. Protein: CASREGVNTEAFF. The J gene is TRBJ1-1, the V gene TRBV5-1; no reliable D call. Germline CDR1 and CDR2: SGHRS and YFSETQ. The V gene lost 5 bases and the J gene lost 0 bases, with 8 bases spanning the gap. The CDR3 length is 13 residues.

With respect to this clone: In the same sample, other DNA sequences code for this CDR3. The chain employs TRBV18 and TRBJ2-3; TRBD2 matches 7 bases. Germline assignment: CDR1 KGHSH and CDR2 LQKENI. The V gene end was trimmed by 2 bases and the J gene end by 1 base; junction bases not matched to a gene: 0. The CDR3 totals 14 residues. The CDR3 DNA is TGTGCCAGCTCACCAAGCGGGGGCACAGATACGCAGTATTTT. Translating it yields CASSPSGGTDTQYF.

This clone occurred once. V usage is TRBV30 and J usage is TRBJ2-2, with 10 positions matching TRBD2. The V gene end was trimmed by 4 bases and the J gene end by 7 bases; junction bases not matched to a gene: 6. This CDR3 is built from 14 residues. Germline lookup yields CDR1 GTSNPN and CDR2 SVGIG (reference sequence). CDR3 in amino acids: CAWMKREGGGELFF. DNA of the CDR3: TGTGCCTGGATGAAGCGGGAGGGGGGCGGGGAGCTGTTTTTT.

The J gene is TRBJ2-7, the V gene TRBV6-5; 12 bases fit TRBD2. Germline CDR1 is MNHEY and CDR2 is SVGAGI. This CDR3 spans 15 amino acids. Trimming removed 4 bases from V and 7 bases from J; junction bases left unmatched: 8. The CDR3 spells CASSSRTSGTEEQYF. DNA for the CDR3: TGTGCCAGCAGTTCCCGGACTAGCGGGACGGAAGAGCAGTACTTC.

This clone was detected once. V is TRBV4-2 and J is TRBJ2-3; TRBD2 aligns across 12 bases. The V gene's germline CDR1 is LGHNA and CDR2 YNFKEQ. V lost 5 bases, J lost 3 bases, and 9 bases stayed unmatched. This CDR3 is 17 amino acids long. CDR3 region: CASSARLAGVVTDTQYF. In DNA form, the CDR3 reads TGTGCCAGCAGCGCCAGACTAGCGGGAGTTGTTACAGATACGCAGTATTTT.

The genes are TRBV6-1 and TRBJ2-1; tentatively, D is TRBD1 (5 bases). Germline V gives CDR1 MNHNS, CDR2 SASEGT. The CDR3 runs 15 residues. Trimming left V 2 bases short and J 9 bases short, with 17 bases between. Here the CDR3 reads CASSEPSPRVVEQFF. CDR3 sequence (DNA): TGTGCCAGCAGTGAACCCTCCCCCAGGGTCGTTGAGCAGTTCTTC.

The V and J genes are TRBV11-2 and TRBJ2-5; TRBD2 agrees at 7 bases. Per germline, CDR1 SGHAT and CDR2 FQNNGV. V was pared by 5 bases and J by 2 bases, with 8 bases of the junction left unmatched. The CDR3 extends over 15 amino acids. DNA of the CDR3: TGTGCCAGCAGCACATGGACTAGTACGCAAGAGACCCAGTACTTC. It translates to CASSTWTSTQETQYF.

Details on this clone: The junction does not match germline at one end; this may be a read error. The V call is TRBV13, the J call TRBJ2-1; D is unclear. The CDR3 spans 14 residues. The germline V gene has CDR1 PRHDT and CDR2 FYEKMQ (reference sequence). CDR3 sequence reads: CASSIGRTYNEQFF. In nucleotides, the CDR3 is TGTGCCAGCAGCATAGGGCGTACCTACAATGAGCAGTTCTTC.

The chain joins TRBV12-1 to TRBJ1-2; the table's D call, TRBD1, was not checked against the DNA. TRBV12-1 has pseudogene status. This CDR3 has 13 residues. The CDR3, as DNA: TGTGCCAGCAGCCTCGTGGGGACAATTGGCTACACCTTC. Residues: CASSLVGTIGYTF.

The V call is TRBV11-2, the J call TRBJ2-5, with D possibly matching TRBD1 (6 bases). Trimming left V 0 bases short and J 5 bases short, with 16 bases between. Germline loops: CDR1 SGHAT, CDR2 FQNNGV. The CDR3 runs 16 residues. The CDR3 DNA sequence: TGTGCCAGCAGCTTAGATCTGGGGTGGGGGCGGGAGACCCAGTACTTC. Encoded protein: CASSLDLGWGRETQYF.

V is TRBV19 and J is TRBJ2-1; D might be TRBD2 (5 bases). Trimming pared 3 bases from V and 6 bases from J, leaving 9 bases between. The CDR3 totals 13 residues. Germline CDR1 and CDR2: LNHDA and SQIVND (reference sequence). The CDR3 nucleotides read TGTGCCAGTAGTATCTCACTAGTCAATGAGCAGTTCTTC. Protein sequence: CASSISLVNEQFF.